The 5 T cell receptor beta chains listed next were all sequenced from one sample in a study of beta chain features in type 1 diabetes (dated by TCRdb to the late 2010s). Library construction relied on the immunoSEQ multiplex PCR assay. The entire amount of isolated RNA was reverse transcribed using the High Capacity cDNA Reverse Transcription Kit, so the sequenced TCRB transcripts were expressed ones. TCRdb provides this immuneACCESS table in a form limited to in-frame rearrangements. Some clones are lacking; in checked studies, under half of them reflect an unresolved V gene, and why the rest are absent is not known. Across this sample there are around 160,000 clones, with around 63% seen only once. Jointly, the top ten make up around 0.096% of the sample. For these TCRs, the target antigens are not known. The full study reports these points: In all four CD4+ subsets, TCRB CDR3 length was moderately but significantly shorter in type 1 diabetes patients.

Sample: naive CD4+ T cells from blood. The cell subset or site label here, explained by the study, means: true naive CD4+ T cells. The receptors derive from a man aged 30 to 39 with type 1 diabetes.

This chain uses TRBV7-9 with TRBJ1-6, with a possible D match to TRBD1 (5 bases). Germline assignment: CDR1 SEHNR and CDR2 FQNEAQ (reference sequence). The V gene lost 8 bases and the J gene lost 7 bases, with 24 bases spanning the gap. The length of the CDR3 is 17 residues. The CDR3: CASLRISGAGGNSPLHF. In nucleotides, the CDR3 is TGTGCCAGCCTTCGTATAAGTGGGGCCGGAGGGAATTCACCCCTCCACTTT.

This clone was observed a few times. This chain links TRBV23-1 with TRBJ2-5; the D is unclear. TRBV23-1 is treated as an ORF (open reading frame) with a function not yet certain. The CDR3 consists of 12 residues. Deletions cut 3 bases from V and 6 bases from J, with 8 bases between. In DNA form, the CDR3 reads TGCGCCAGCAGTCAGGCACAACAGACCCAGTACTTC. Protein sequence: CASSQAQQTQYF.

The genes are TRBV5-1 and TRBJ2-6; D not resolved. V was clipped by 5 bases and J by 4 bases, with 10 bases between them. There are 14 residues in the CDR3. Germline lookup yields CDR1 SGHRS and CDR2 YFSETQ. The CDR3 protein is CASREESGANVLTF. The CDR3 bases are TGCGCCAGCAGGGAAGAGAGCGGGGCCAACGTCCTGACTTTC. Filled out from reference TRBV5-1 and TRBJ2-6, the complete variable domain reads KAGVTQTPRYLIKTRGQQVTLSCSPISGHRSVSWYQQTPGQGLQFLFEYFSETQRNKGNFPGRFSGRQFSNSRSEMNVSTLELGDSALYLCASREESGANVLTFGAGSRLTVL.

This clone was recorded a few times. The J gene is TRBJ1-2, the V gene TRBV20-1; TRBD1 is a possible D gene (5 bases). Germline CDR1 reads DFQATT; CDR2 reads SNEGSKA (reference sequence). This CDR3 has 11 amino acids. V lost 6 bases to trimming and J lost 4 bases, with 9 bases between them. CDR3 sequence reads: CSARGPYGYTF. CDR3 sequence (DNA): TGCAGTGCCCGGGGCCCCTATGGCTACACCTTC.

The chain's CDR3 is CATSRLILEETQYF. The DNA of the CDR3 is TGTGCCACCAGCAGACTGATACTAGAAGAGACCCAGTACTTC. The genes are TRBV15 and TRBJ2-5, with D perhaps matching TRBD2 (5 bases). The CDR3 extends over 14 amino acids. The V gene's germline CDR1 is LNHNV and CDR2 YYDKDF (reference sequence). Trimming stripped 2 bases from V and 3 bases from J, with 10 bases between. Complete variable domain (other parts from reference TRBV15 and TRBJ2-5): DAMVIQNPRYQVTQFGKPVTLSCSQTLNHNVMYWYQQKSSQAPKLLFHYYDKDFNNEADTPDNFQSRRPNTSFCFLDIRSPGLGDTAMYLCATSRLILEETQYFGPGTRLLVL.